Each of the 25 T cell receptor beta chains below was sequenced from the same sample in a study of OX40 agonist ivuxolimab in advanced cancers. Clones were sequenced by immunoSEQ multiplex PCR, and TCRdb holds only the in-frame ones, with some missing. Of around 56,000 clones listed, roughly 83% are singletons. The material sequenced was CD4+ or CD8+ T cells sorted from blood, taken in a trial of the OX40 agonist ivuxolimab. Receptors were obtained from an adult with an advanced solid tumor such as melanoma, head and neck, liver or kidney cancer.

This chain links TRBV18 with TRBJ2-7; 8 positions match TRBD1. Germline CDR1 is KGHSH and CDR2 is LQKENI. With 1 base clipped from V and 3 bases from J, the junction kept 2 bases outside the gene matches. The CDR3 is made up of 14 amino acids. The CDR3 bases are TGTGCCAGCTCACCACAACAGGGGGACTACGAGCAGTACTTC. Amino acids: CASSPQQGDYEQYF.

Only a few counts were recorded for this clone. Within the sample, other DNA sequences also encode this same CDR3. The chain combines TRBV7-6 with TRBJ1-6; weak D call: TRBD1 (5 bases). With 4 bases removed from V and 9 bases from J, the gap between germline ends came to 10 bases. This CDR3 has 13 amino acids. Per the germline V gene, CDR1 is SGHVS and CDR2 is FNYEAQ. CDR3 coding DNA: TGTGCCAGCAGCTCCGTCGGGGGTTCACCCCTCCACTTT. Its translation is CASSSVGGSPLHF.

V gene TRBV10-3 combines with J gene TRBJ1-5; D remains ambiguous. The germline V gene encodes CDR1 ENHRY and CDR2 SYGVKD. The germline V and J ends were trimmed by 0 bases and 0 bases, with 12 bases remaining between them. The CDR3 contains 17 residues. As DNA, the CDR3 is TGTGCCATCAGTGAGTCGATCGTAGTCTATAGCAATCAGCCCCAGCATTTT. Its protein is CAISESIVVYSNQPQHF.

The chain links TRBV11-1 to TRBJ2-3, with a tentative D call TRBD1 (5 bases). V was pared by 5 bases and J by 0 bases, with 12 bases between. This CDR3 contains 15 residues. CDR1 SGHAT and CDR2 FQDESV come from the germline V gene (reference sequence). In DNA form, the CDR3 reads TGTGCCAGCAGCCCGACAGAGGCTAGCACAGATACGCAGTATTTT. It translates to CASSPTEASTDTQYF.

V gene TRBV6-5 combines with J gene TRBJ2-3; TRBD1 aligns across 9 bases. V lost 5 bases, J lost 4 bases, and 7 bases stayed unmatched. Germline CDR1 MNHEY, CDR2 SVGAGI. The CDR3 consists of 15 residues. CDR3 in DNA: TGTGCCAGCAGTCGGACAGGGGTTTTCGCAGATACGCAGTATTTT. Its translation: CASSRTGVFADTQYF.

This rearrangement joins TRBV28 to TRBJ2-3; a weak D match, TRBD1 (5 bases). Germline assignment: CDR1 MDHEN and CDR2 SYDVKM. This CDR3 has 13 residues. Trimming shortened V by 7 bases and J by 2 bases, and 10 bases separated the two germline ends. The CDR3 coding sequence is TGTGCCAGCAACACAGGCATCACAGATACGCAGTATTTT. Amino acid sequence: CASNTGITDTQYF.

In the case of this clone: Other nucleotide sequences in the sample specify the same CDR3. V gene TRBV30 combines with J gene TRBJ1-4; the match to TRBD1 covers 8 bases. Unmatched junction bases numbered 2, after V lost 0 bases and J lost 5 bases. CDR1 and CDR2 from the germline V gene are GTSNPN and SVGIG (reference sequence). The CDR3 totals 14 residues. CDR3 DNA: TGTGCCTGGAGTGTACAGGGGGGAAATGAAAAACTGTTTTTT. Encoded protein: CAWSVQGGNEKLFF.

V usage is TRBV11-2 and J usage is TRBJ1-1; D is undetermined. The CDR3 runs 13 residues. The V gene's germline CDR1 is SGHAT and CDR2 FQNNGV. The V gene lost 3 bases and the J gene lost 8 bases, with 13 bases spanning the gap. Here the CDR3 reads CASSLVPRVEAFF. Here the CDR3 DNA reads TGTGCCAGCAGCTTGGTCCCAAGGGTGGAAGCTTTCTTT.

The chain has TRBV7-8 and TRBJ2-1; 14 nucleotides line up with TRBD2. V trimming: 1 base; J trimming: 8 bases; junction bases outside the gene matches: 4. Germline loops: CDR1 SGHVS, CDR2 FQNEAQ. The CDR3 spans 16 residues. The CDR3 is CASSLGLAGGWDEQFF. For the CDR3, the DNA is TGTGCCAGCAGCTTAGGACTAGCGGGAGGGTGGGATGAGCAGTTCTTC.

The gene calls are TRBV7-9 and TRBJ2-5; D is unclear. Germline assignment: CDR1 SEHNR and CDR2 FQNEAQ (reference sequence). The length of the CDR3 is 13 residues. The V and J ends lost 6 bases and 4 bases respectively, with 12 bases between them. The CDR3 nucleotides read TGTGCCAGCAGGGGGTTAGGGCGAGAGACCCAGTACTTC. Translated, it gives CASRGLGRETQYF.

V and J are TRBV28 and TRBJ2-3, with D uncertain. The CDR3 contains 15 residues. Germline loops: CDR1 MDHEN, CDR2 SYDVKM. V lost 3 bases, J lost 1 base, and 11 bases lay in between. DNA of the CDR3: TGTGCCAGCAGTTTGGTGGGTTCCGGCACAGATACGCAGTATTTT. Translation: CASSLVGSGTDTQYF.

J is TRBJ2-7 and V is TRBV5-4; 7 nucleotides match TRBD1. After removal of 3 bases from V and 2 bases from J, the junction contained 5 bases not matched to a gene. The CDR3 spans 14 residues. Looked up from germline, CDR1 is SGHNT and CDR2 is YYREEE (reference sequence). This CDR3 reads CASSSDRLTYEQYF. The CDR3 DNA is TGTGCCAGCAGCTCGGACAGGCTCACCTACGAGCAGTACTTC.

The table lists this clone with a count of one. The V gene is TRBV9, the J gene TRBJ1-1, with D perhaps matching TRBD1 (6 bases). In germline, CDR1 is SGDLS, CDR2 YYNGEE. V was shortened by 4 bases and J by 3 bases, with 16 bases between the two germline ends. This CDR3 region has 15 residues. The CDR3 protein is CASSTRQALDTEAFF. In nucleotides, the CDR3 is TGTGCCAGCAGCACGCGACAGGCCTTGGACACTGAAGCTTTCTTT.

Worth noting for this clone: At one end, the junction sequence differs from germline, possibly due to a read error. The chain's CDR3 is CASSLAGQGNEKLVF. DNA for the CDR3: TGCGCCAGCAGCTTGGCCGGACAGGGGAATGAAAAACTGGTTTTT. V and J are TRBV5-1 and TRBJ1-4, with 9 bases lining up with TRBD1. Germline V gene sequence: CDR1 SGHRS, CDR2 YFSETQ. This CDR3 region has 15 residues.

The chain carries TRBV27 and TRBJ2-2; D is ambiguous. This CDR3 is 12 amino acids long. Trimming took off 7 bases at V and 3 bases at J, with 6 bases between the two ends. From germline, CDR1 is MNHEY and CDR2 SMNVEV (reference sequence). The CDR3 region has the DNA TGTGCCAGCAAGGTCTACACCGGGGAGCTGTTTTTT. This translates into CASKVYTGELFF.

Remarks on this clone: Mismatch with germline at one junction end may stem from a read error. This chain uses TRBV7-7 with TRBJ2-5, with 11 nucleotides matching TRBD2. The CDR3 runs 15 residues. Germline CDR1 SSHAT, CDR2 FNYEAQ (reference sequence). CDR3 sequence (DNA): TGTGCTAGCAGCCCGGGACTAGCGGCGAGCGGGACCCAGTACTTC. Encoded protein: CASSPGLAASGTQYF.

The chain recombines TRBV5-1 with TRBJ2-7; 7 nucleotides match TRBD1. V shed 0 bases, J shed 6 bases, and the junction held 9 bases outside the gene matches. The CDR3 spans 15 residues. Germline V gene lookup returns CDR1 SGHRS and CDR2 YFSETQ. The CDR3 region is CASSLGGTASGEQYF. The CDR3 bases are TGCGCCAGCAGCTTGGGGGGGACAGCGTCTGGCGAGCAGTACTTC.

This sequence joins TRBV9 and TRBJ1-2; D gene ambiguous. V was cut by 1 base and J by 0 bases, with 10 bases left in between. The CDR3 has 15 residues. Germline CDR1 reads SGDLS; CDR2 reads YYNGEE. The CDR3 sequence is CASSVLSKANYGYTF. Here the CDR3 DNA reads TGTGCCAGCAGCGTATTGAGCAAAGCTAACTATGGCTACACCTTC.

The genes are TRBV13 and TRBJ2-5; 8 nucleotides line up with TRBD2. CDR3 length equals 15 residues. V shed 0 bases and J 6 bases; nucleotides not matched to a gene: 6. Germline V lookup: CDR1 PRHDT, CDR2 FYEKMQ (reference sequence). CDR3 nucleotide sequence: TGTGCCAGCAGCTTAGGCAGGGCGGGGGGAAAGACCCAGTACTTC. It translates to CASSLGRAGGKTQYF.

In nucleotides, the CDR3 is TGTGCCAGCAGCTTGGACAAGGGGGAGCTGTTTTTT. It encodes CASSLDKGELFF. The rearrangement joins TRBV7-3 to TRBJ2-2; TRBD1 is a possible D gene (5 bases). The CDR3 loop spans 12 amino acids. V shed 3 bases and J shed 8 bases, with 7 bases lying between them. Germline V gene sequence: CDR1 SGHTA, CDR2 FQGTGA.

The chain uses TRBV7-3 and TRBJ2-1; no reliable D call. The germline CDR1 and CDR2 sequences are SGHTA and FQGTGA. This CDR3 is built from 13 residues. Trimming cost V 3 bases and J 3 bases, with 6 bases left between them. Here the CDR3 reads CASSFNGYNEQFF. CDR3 DNA: TGTGCCAGCAGCTTCAATGGCTACAATGAGCAGTTCTTC.

V usage is TRBV28 and J usage is TRBJ1-1; D may be TRBD1 (5 bases). V dropped 3 bases and J dropped 4 bases, with 12 bases sitting between them. Germline V gene sequence: CDR1 MDHEN, CDR2 SYDVKM. This CDR3 has 14 amino acids. The CDR3 region is CASSFRDHSTEAFF. Here the CDR3 DNA reads TGTGCCAGCAGTTTCAGGGATCATAGCACTGAAGCTTTCTTT.

In nucleotides, the CDR3 is TGTGCCAGCAGCCGAGGACTAGCTACTTTCAATGAGCAGTTCTTC. Protein sequence: CASSRGLATFNEQFF. The genes are TRBV5-8 and TRBJ2-1; TRBD2 agrees at 8 bases. This CDR3 is built from 15 residues. The germline CDR1 and CDR2 sequences are SGHTS and YDEGEE. With V trimmed by 4 bases and J by 6 bases, 9 bases remained unmatched.

The genes are TRBV14 and TRBJ2-3, with D unresolved. Deletions cut 1 base from V and 2 bases from J, with 10 bases between. This CDR3 has 15 amino acids. CDR1 SGHDN and CDR2 FVKESK come from the germline V gene. CDR3 coding DNA: TGTGCCAGCAGCCAAGGACAATGGCACACAGATACGCAGTATTTT. This encodes CASSQGQWHTDTQYF.

This chain links TRBV19 with TRBJ2-7; D gene ambiguous. Trimming removed 3 bases from V and 0 bases from J, with 6 bases in between. Germline lookup yields CDR1 LNHDA and CDR2 SQIVND (reference sequence). The CDR3 is made up of 13 amino acids. The CDR3, as DNA: TGTGCCAGTAGTATTCTCCTCTCCTACGAGCAGTACTTC. Translation: CASSILLSYEQYF.